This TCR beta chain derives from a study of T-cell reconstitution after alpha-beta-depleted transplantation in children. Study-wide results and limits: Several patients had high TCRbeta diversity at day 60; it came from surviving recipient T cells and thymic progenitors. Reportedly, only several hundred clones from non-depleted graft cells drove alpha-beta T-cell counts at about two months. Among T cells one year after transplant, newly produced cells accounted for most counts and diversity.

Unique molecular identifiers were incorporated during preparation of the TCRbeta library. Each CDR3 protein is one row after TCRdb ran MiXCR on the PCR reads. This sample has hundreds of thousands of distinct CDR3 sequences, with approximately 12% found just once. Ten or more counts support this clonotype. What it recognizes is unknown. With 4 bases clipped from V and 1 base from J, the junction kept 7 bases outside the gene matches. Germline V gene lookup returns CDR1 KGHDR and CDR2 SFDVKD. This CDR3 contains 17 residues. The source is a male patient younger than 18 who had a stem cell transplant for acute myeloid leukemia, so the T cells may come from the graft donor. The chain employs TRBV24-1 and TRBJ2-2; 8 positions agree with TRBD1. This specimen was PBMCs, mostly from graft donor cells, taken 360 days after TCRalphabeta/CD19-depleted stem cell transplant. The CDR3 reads CATSDQPGGRNTGELFF. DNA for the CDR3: TGTGCCACCAGTGACCAGCCAGGGGGCCGGAACACCGGGGAGCTGTTTTTT.